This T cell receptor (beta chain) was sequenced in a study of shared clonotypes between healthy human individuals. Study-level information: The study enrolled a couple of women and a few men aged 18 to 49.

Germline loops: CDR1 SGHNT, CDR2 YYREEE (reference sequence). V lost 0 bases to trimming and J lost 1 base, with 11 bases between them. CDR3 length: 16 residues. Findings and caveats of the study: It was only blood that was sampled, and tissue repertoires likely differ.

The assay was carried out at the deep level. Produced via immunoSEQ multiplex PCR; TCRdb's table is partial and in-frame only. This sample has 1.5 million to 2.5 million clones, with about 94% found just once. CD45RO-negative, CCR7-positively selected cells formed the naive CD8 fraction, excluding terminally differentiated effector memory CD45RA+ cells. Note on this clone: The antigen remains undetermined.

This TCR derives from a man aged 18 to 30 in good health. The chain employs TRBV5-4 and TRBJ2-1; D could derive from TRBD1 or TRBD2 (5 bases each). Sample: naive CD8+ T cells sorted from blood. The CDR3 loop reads CASSLDGTGSYNEQFF. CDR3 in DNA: TGTGCCAGCAGCTTGGATGGGACGGGGTCCTACAATGAGCAGTTCTTC.